The 23 T cell receptor beta chains below come from one sample, sequenced in a study of T cell responses to AZD1222 COVID-19 vaccine. Repertoires were generated with immunoSEQ multiplex PCR, while TCRdb's copy carries only in-frame clones and drops some. The sample holds 100,000 to 120,000 clones, around 90% seen once. The sequencing used peripheral blood, collected 28 days after the second AZD1222 dose. These receptors were obtained from an adult who received the AZD1222 COVID-19 vaccine.

The chain uses TRBV12-3 or TRBV12-4 and TRBJ1-1; D gene uncertain. V gave up 3 bases and J gave up 0 bases, with 5 bases separating them. This CDR3 region has 13 residues. The CDR3 spells CASSFGMNTEAFF. For the CDR3, the DNA is TGTGCCAGCAGTTTCGGCATGAACACTGAAGCTTTCTTT.

The genes are TRBV6-5 and TRBJ1-1, with D perhaps matching TRBD1 (6 bases). The germline CDR1 and CDR2 sequences are MNHEY and SVGAGI. CDR3 size: 14 residues. The V and J ends lost 7 bases and 1 base respectively, with 13 bases between them. The CDR3 DNA is TGTGCCAGCACCCCAGGGGTTGGGAACACTGAAGCTTTCTTT. Protein product: CASTPGVGNTEAFF.

The chain combines TRBV12-3 or TRBV12-4 with TRBJ1-2; the D is unclear. The CDR3 runs 13 residues. The V end was cut by 7 bases, the J end by 5 bases, with 14 bases between. The CDR3 nucleotides are TGTGCCAGCAATCCGGTCGAACGATATGGCTACACCTTC. It codes for CASNPVERYGYTF.

The chain is built from TRBV7-9 and TRBJ2-3, with 9 bases fitting TRBD2. Germline V gene sequence: CDR1 SEHNR, CDR2 FQNEAQ (reference sequence). The CDR3 is made up of 15 amino acids. The V gene end was trimmed by 1 base and the J gene end by 6 bases; junction bases not matched to a gene: 5. The CDR3 bases are TGTGCCAGCAGCTTAGGGCGGGGGGGCGAGGATACGCAGTATTTT. Amino acid sequence: CASSLGRGGEDTQYF.

The gene calls are TRBV11-2 and TRBJ2-1; D remains unclear. Trimming stripped 0 bases from V and 15 bases from J, with 12 bases between. The CDR3 contains 12 residues. The germline V gene encodes CDR1 SGHAT and CDR2 FQNNGV. This CDR3 reads CASSLDRVGLFF. CDR3 coding DNA: TGTGCCAGCAGCTTAGATCGGGTGGGCCTGTTCTTC.

The chain links TRBV6-5 to TRBJ1-4; maybe TRBD1 (6 bases). The V gene's germline CDR1 is MNHEY and CDR2 SVGAGI. The CDR3 runs 14 residues. Trimming pared 4 bases from V and 5 bases from J, leaving 11 bases between. Here the CDR3 DNA reads TGTGCCAGCAGTTTAGGACAGTTGAATGAAAAACTGTTTTTT. This encodes CASSLGQLNEKLFF.

The V gene is TRBV6-1, the J gene TRBJ2-1; 9 positions agree with TRBD2. The germline gives CDR1 MNHNS, CDR2 SASEGT. The CDR3 spans 19 residues. V shed 4 bases and J 0 bases; nucleotides not matched to a gene: 13. DNA of the CDR3: TGTGCCAGCAGTGGGCCCGGAGGCCTAGCGGGACTCTCCTACAATGAGCAGTTCTTC. This translates into CASSGPGGLAGLSYNEQFF.

This clone has just a few counts. The chain has TRBV9 and TRBJ1-2; 9 bases are a match to TRBD1. V lost 3 bases, J lost 7 bases, and 16 bases stayed unmatched. Looked up from germline, CDR1 is SGDLS and CDR2 is YYNGEE. The CDR3 loop spans 17 amino acids. The CDR3 DNA sequence: TGTGCCAGCAGCGCTGGGACAGGGTCATTTCTCGGTCTTGGCTACACCTTC. It is translated as CASSAGTGSFLGLGYTF.

This clone showed up just a few times. The chain recombines TRBV28 with TRBJ1-2; D call uncertain. V gave up 6 bases and J gave up 8 bases, with 13 bases separating them. Germline assignment: CDR1 MDHEN and CDR2 SYDVKM. This CDR3 is built from 12 residues. CDR3 nucleotides: TGTGCCAGCAGCCGTGGAGATGGGGGCTACACCTTC. Its translation: CASSRGDGGYTF.

This rearrangement joins TRBV11-3 to TRBJ2-1, with 7 bases that match TRBD1. Germline-derived CDR1 and CDR2 are SGHNT and YENEEA. J gave up 10 bases and V 5 bases, and 8 bases lay outside the gene matches. The CDR3 runs 13 residues. CDR3 residues: CASSRDREYEQFF. Written as DNA, the CDR3 is TGTGCCAGCAGCCGAGACAGGGAATACGAGCAGTTCTTC.

The chain carries TRBV7-6 and TRBJ2-1; 8 bases fit TRBD2. The CDR3 is 16 residues long. J lost 0 bases, V lost 4 bases, and 5 bases had no gene match. CDR1 and CDR2 from the germline V gene are SGHVS and FNYEAQ. The DNA for the CDR3 is TGTGCCAGCAGCTATGACGGGGGGGGCTCCTACAATGAGCAGTTCTTC. Amino acid sequence: CASSYDGGGSYNEQFF.

The gene calls are TRBV6-5 and TRBJ2-7; D remains ambiguous. The V and J ends lost 3 bases and 2 bases respectively, with 8 bases between them. Germline lookup yields CDR1 MNHEY and CDR2 SVGAGI. The CDR3 contains 13 residues. The CDR3 DNA follows: TGTGCCAGCAGTTATCAGGTAACCTACGAGCAGTACTTC. Residues: CASSYQVTYEQYF.

V gene TRBV27 combines with J gene TRBJ2-1; D gene ambiguous. Per germline, CDR1 MNHEY and CDR2 SMNVEV (reference sequence). V was cut by 4 bases and J by 4 bases, with 8 bases left in between. The CDR3 has 13 residues. Here the CDR3 reads CASSSNSYNEQFF. The CDR3 DNA sequence: TGTGCCAGCAGTTCCAACAGTTACAATGAGCAGTTCTTC.

V is TRBV5-1 and J is TRBJ2-6, with D unclear. CDR1 SGHRS and CDR2 YFSETQ come from the germline V gene. V lost 1 base, J lost 0 bases, and 8 bases lay in between. The CDR3 runs 16 residues. CDR3 residues: CASSLLHFSGANVLTF. The CDR3 nucleotides read TGCGCCAGCAGCTTGCTACATTTCTCTGGGGCCAACGTCCTGACTTTC.

The chain carries TRBV5-1 and TRBJ1-1; the match to TRBD1 covers 8 bases. The CDR3 consists of 12 residues. Trimming removed 7 bases from V and 5 bases from J; junction bases left unmatched: 4. CDR1 and CDR2 (germline): SGHRS, YFSETQ. The CDR3 DNA follows: TGCGCCAGCCGACAGGGGTATACTGAAGCTTTCTTT. It encodes CASRQGYTEAFF. Variable domain in full (rest from reference TRBV5-1 and TRBJ1-1): KAGVTQTPRYLIKTRGQQVTLSCSPISGHRSVSWYQQTPGQGLQFLFEYFSETQRNKGNFPGRFSGRQFSNSRSEMNVSTLELGDSALYLCASRQGYTEAFFGQGTRLTVV.

The rearrangement uses TRBV19 and TRBJ2-3, with a possible D match to TRBD2 (5 bases). Trimming removed 3 bases at V and 7 bases at J, with 11 bases between. Germline V gives CDR1 LNHDA, CDR2 SQIVND (reference sequence). The CDR3 sequence is 13 residues long. The CDR3 nucleotides are TGTGCCAGTAGTATCCGGGATACCTATACGCAGTATTTT. Its protein product is CASSIRDTYTQYF.

This clone has a single count. The same CDR3 can be traced to other DNA sequences in this sample. V and J are TRBV18 and TRBJ1-5; D may be TRBD1 (5 bases). The V end lost 4 bases, the J end lost 2 bases, and 6 bases lay between the germline ends. CDR3 length: 13 amino acids. In germline, CDR1 is KGHSH, CDR2 LQKENI. The CDR3 here is CASSQGRNQPQHF. CDR3 nucleotide sequence: TGTGCCAGCTCACAGGGACGCAATCAGCCCCAGCATTTT.

The chain joins TRBV7-2 to TRBJ2-2; D may match TRBD1 or TRBD2 (5 bases each). The V gene's germline CDR1 is SGHTA and CDR2 FQGNSA. The CDR3 contains 17 residues. Trimming shortened V by 1 base and J by 0 bases, and 12 bases separated the two germline ends. The CDR3 nucleotides read TGTGCCAGCAGCTTAGTTGGGGGTACAACGAACACCGGGGAGCTGTTTTTT. Residues: CASSLVGGTTNTGELFF.

This chain uses TRBV5-4 with TRBJ1-2; the match to TRBD1 covers 10 bases. V was pared by 0 bases and J by 6 bases, with 17 bases of the junction left unmatched. The CDR3 length is 19 residues. Germline V CDR1 and CDR2: SGHNT, YYREEE (reference sequence). Here the CDR3 DNA reads TGTGCCAGCAGCTTGGTTGGCTTCGGGGGACAGGGGTTTACGGATGGCTACACCTTC. This codes for CASSLVGFGGQGFTDGYTF.

This chain's CDR3 is CASSIREIHNQPQHF. In nucleotides, the CDR3 is TGTGCCAGTAGTATAAGGGAGATTCACAATCAGCCCCAGCATTTT. This rearrangement joins TRBV19 to TRBJ1-5; D gene unclear. The CDR3 is made up of 15 amino acids. The germline V and J ends were trimmed by 2 bases and 3 bases, with 11 bases remaining between them. The germline V gene encodes CDR1 LNHDA and CDR2 SQIVND (reference sequence).

The chain links TRBV20-1 to TRBJ1-3; D uncertain. The germline gives CDR1 DFQATT, CDR2 SNEGSKA (reference sequence). The CDR3 is made up of 15 amino acids. Deletions cut 3 bases from V and 9 bases from J, with 21 bases between. For the CDR3, the DNA is TGCAGTGCTAGTCTTGCGGCCGCTGCTTCGGGCACCATATATTTT. Encoded protein: CSASLAAAASGTIYF.

The chain combines TRBV21-1 with TRBJ2-7; the table's TRBD2 call for D was not verified on the DNA. TRBV21-1 is flagged as a pseudogene. This CDR3 contains 15 residues. The CDR3 here is CASSLGASGTYEQYF. DNA for the CDR3: TGTGCCAGCAGCCTTGGGGCTAGCGGGACCTACGAGCAGTACTTC.

The gene calls are TRBV18 and TRBJ2-1, with 12 bases that match TRBD2. Germline V CDR1 and CDR2: KGHSH, LQKENI. CDR3 length: 16 amino acids. With V trimmed by 0 bases and J by 6 bases, 3 bases remained unmatched. The DNA for the CDR3 is TGTGCCAGCTCACCACCAGTGACTAGCGGGAGCAATGAGCAGTTCTTC. Residues: CASSPPVTSGSNEQFF.